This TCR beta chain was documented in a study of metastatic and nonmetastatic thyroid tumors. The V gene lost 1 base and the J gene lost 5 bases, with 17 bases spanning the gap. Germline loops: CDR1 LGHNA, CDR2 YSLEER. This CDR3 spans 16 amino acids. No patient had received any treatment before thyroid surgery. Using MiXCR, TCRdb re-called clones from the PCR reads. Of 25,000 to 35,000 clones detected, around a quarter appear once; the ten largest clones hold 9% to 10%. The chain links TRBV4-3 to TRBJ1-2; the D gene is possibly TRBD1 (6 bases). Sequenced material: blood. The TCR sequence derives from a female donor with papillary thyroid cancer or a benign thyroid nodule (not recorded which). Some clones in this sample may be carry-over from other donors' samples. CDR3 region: CASSQGEGVFYYGYTF. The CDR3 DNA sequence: TGCGCCAGCAGCCAAGGAGAGGGGGTATTTTATTATGGCTACACCTTC.